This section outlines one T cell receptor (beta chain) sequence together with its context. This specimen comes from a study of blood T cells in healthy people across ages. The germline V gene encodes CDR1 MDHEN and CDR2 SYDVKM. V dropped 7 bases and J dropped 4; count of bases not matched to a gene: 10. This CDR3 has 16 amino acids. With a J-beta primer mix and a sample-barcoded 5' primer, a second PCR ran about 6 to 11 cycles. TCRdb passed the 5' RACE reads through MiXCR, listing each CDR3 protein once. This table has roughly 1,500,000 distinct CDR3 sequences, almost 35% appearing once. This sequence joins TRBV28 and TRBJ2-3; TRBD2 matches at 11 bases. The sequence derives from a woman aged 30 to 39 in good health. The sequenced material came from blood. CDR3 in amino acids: CASTLTSGRISDTQYF. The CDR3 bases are TGTGCCAGCACCCTAACTAGCGGGAGAATATCAGATACGCAGTATTTT.